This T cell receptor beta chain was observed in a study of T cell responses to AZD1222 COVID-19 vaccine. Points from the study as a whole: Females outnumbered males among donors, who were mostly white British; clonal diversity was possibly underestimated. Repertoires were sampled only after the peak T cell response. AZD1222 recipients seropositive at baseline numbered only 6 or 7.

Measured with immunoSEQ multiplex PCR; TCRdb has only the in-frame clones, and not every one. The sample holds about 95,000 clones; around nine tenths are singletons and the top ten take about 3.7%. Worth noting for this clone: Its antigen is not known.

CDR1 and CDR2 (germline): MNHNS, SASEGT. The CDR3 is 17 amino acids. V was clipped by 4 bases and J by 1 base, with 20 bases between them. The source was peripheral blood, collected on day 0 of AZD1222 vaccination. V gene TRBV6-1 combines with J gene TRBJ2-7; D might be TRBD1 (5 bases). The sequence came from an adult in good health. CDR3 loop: CASSGPGAGKGSYEQYF. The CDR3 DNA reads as TGTGCCAGCAGTGGCCCTGGTGCAGGGAAAGGGTCCTACGAGCAGTACTTC.